Following are 7 T cell receptor beta chains from one sample sequenced in a study of blood T cell repertoires in COVID-19. TCRdb's table, derived via immunoSEQ multiplex PCR, lists solely in-frame clones and lacks some. This table holds hundreds of thousands of clones, 79% found once. Sequencing was performed on peripheral blood. The receptors stem from a woman in her 40s with active or convalescent COVID-19.

The chain links TRBV6-1 to TRBJ1-5, with TRBD1 matching 12 bases. Trimming cost V 0 bases and J 7 bases; bases outside gene matches: 7. From germline, CDR1 is MNHNS and CDR2 SASEGT. This CDR3 has 17 amino acids. The CDR3 nucleotides read TGTGCCAGCAGTGAAGCGGGGGGACAGGGGGCTAGGCAGCCCCAGCATTTT. It yields the protein CASSEAGGQGARQPQHF.

The chain combines TRBV5-8 with TRBJ1-1; D is unresolved. The CDR3 is made up of 14 amino acids. V lost 4 bases and J 1 base, leaving 11 bases between the germline ends. The germline V gene encodes CDR1 SGHTS and CDR2 YDEGEE. DNA for the CDR3: TGTGCCAGCAGCCGTAGCATGGCGAACACTGAAGCTTTCTTT. Translating gives CASSRSMANTEAFF.

The rearrangement links TRBV5-1 to TRBJ1-3; D not certain. CDR1 SGHRS and CDR2 YFSETQ come from the germline V gene. There are 15 residues in the CDR3. The V gene lost 3 bases and the J gene lost 0 bases, with 10 bases spanning the gap. The CDR3 DNA follows: TGCGCCAGCAGCTCCCAACCGGGCTCTGGAAACACCATATATTTT. It specifies CASSSQPGSGNTIYF.

The chain couples TRBV28 to TRBJ1-2; 9 bases fit TRBD1. The germline gives CDR1 MDHEN, CDR2 SYDVKM. J was trimmed by 6 bases and V by 9 bases; bases with no gene match: 8. This CDR3 contains 13 residues. CDR3 nucleotide sequence: TGTGCCAGTCGGACAGGGGCCGTGAATGGCTACACCTTC. Encoded protein: CASRTGAVNGYTF.

The chain combines TRBV27 with TRBJ1-2; 7 bases agree with TRBD1. The junction had 5 bases not matched to a gene; V was cut back by 6 bases and J by 4 bases. This CDR3 spans 13 amino acids. The germline gives CDR1 MNHEY, CDR2 SMNVEV (reference sequence). The CDR3: CASRGQFPYGYTF. The CDR3 DNA sequence: TGTGCCAGCAGGGGACAGTTCCCCTATGGCTACACCTTC.

The count of this clone is one. The V call is TRBV4-1, the J call TRBJ2-3, with 8 bases fitting TRBD1. Germline V gene lookup returns CDR1 MGHRA and CDR2 YSYEKL. The CDR3 is 14 amino acids. The trim removed 2 bases at V and 4 bases at J, leaving 2 bases unmatched. The CDR3 DNA reads TGCGCCAGCAGCCAACGGACAGGGCCAGATACGCAGTATTTT. This translates into CASSQRTGPDTQYF.

Only a few counts were recorded for this clone. J is TRBJ1-2 and V is TRBV30, with 9 positions matching TRBD1. Trimming took 5 bases from V and 5 from J; bases not matched to a gene: 0. Germline V CDR1 and CDR2: GTSNPN, SVGIG (reference sequence). The CDR3 sequence is 11 residues long. The CDR3 nucleotides are TGTGCCTGGGGACAGGGGTATGGCTACACCTTC. The encoded protein is CAWGQGYGYTF.